This T cell receptor beta chain was recorded in a study of shared clonotypes between healthy human individuals. With regard to this clone: The antigen remains undetermined.

Replicate PCRs from sorted subsets contained around 200 ng DNA, which is around 30,000 T cell genomes. Profiling relied on immunoSEQ multiplex PCR, and the TCRdb table lists in-frame clones only, not all of them. The sample carries around 2.5 million clones, 80% to 95% recorded once. The authors divided CD4+ cells into CD45RA+ naive and CD45RA-negative memory subsets. Study results and limitations: For naive CD4 cells, around 5% of clonotypes were shared across a few donors. Clonotype sharing among the donors was expected to vary with sequencing depth.

Germline V gene lookup returns CDR1 MNHNS and CDR2 SASEGT. The CDR3 extends over 16 amino acids. The trim removed 4 bases at V and 3 bases at J, leaving 9 bases unmatched. Sequencing was carried out using naive CD4+ T cells from PBMCs. Sample subset: CD45RA+ positively selected. The sequence came from a man between 18 and 29 years old in good health. Some clones in this sample may be carry-over from other donors' samples. The chain uses TRBV6-1 and TRBJ2-5; TRBD1 agrees at 9 bases. The CDR3: CASSGIQGARKETQYF. The CDR3, as DNA: TGTGCCAGCAGTGGAATACAGGGGGCGAGAAAAGAGACCCAGTACTTC.